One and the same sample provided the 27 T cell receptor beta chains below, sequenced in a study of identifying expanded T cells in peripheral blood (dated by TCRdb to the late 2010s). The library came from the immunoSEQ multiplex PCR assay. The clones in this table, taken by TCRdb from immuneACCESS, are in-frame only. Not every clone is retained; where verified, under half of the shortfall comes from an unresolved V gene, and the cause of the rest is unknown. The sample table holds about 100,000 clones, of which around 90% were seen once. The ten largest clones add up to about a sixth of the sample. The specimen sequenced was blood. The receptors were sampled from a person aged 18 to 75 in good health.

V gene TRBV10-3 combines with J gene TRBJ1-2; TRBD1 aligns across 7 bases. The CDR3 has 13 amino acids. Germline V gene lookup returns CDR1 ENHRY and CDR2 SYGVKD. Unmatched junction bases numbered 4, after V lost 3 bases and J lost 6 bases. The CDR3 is CAISETGTDGYTF. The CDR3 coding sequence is TGTGCCATCAGTGAAACCGGGACAGATGGCTACACCTTC.

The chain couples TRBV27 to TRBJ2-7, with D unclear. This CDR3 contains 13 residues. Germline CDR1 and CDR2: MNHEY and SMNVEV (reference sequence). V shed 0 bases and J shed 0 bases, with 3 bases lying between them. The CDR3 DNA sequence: TGTGCCAGCAGTTTATCCGGCTCCTACGAGCAGTACTTC. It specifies CASSLSGSYEQYF.

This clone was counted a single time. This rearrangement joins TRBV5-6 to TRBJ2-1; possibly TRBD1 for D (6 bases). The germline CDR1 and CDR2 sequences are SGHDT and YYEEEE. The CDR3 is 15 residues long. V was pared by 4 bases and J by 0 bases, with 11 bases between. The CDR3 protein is CASSRTVSSYNEQFF. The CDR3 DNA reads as TGTGCCAGCAGCCGGACAGTTAGCTCCTACAATGAGCAGTTCTTC.

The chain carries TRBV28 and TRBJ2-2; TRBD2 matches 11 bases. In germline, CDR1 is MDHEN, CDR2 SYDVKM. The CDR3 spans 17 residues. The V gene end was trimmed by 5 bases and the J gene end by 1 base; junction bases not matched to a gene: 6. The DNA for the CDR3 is TGTGCCAGCAGTCCTCCAACTAGCGGGGGGAACACCGGGGAGCTGTTTTTT. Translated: CASSPPTSGGNTGELFF.

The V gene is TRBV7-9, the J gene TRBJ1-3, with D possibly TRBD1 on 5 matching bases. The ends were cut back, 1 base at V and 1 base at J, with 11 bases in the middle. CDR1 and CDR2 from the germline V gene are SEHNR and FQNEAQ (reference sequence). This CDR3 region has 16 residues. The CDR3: CASSLESRGSGNTIYF. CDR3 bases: TGTGCCAGCAGCTTAGAGTCTAGGGGATCTGGAAACACCATATATTTT. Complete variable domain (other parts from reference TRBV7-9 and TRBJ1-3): DTGVSQNPRHKITKRGQNVTFRCDPISEHNRLYWYRQTLGQGPEFLTYFQNEAQLEKSRLLSDRFSAERPKGSFSTLEIQRTEQGDSAMYLCASSLESRGSGNTIYFGEGSWLTVV.

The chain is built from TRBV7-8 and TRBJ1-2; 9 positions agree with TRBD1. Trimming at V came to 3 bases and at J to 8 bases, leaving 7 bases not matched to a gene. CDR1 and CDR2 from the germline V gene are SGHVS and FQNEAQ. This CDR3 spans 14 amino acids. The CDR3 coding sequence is TGTGCCAGCAGCTTCCGGGACAGGGATAGAGGCTACACCTTC. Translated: CASSFRDRDRGYTF.

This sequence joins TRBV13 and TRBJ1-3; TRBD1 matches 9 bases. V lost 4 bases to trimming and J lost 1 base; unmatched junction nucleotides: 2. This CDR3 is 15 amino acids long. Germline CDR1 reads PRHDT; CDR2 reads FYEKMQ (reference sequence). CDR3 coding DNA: TGTGCCAGCAGCTCGGGACAGGGATCTGGAAACACCATATATTTT. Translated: CASSSGQGSGNTIYF.

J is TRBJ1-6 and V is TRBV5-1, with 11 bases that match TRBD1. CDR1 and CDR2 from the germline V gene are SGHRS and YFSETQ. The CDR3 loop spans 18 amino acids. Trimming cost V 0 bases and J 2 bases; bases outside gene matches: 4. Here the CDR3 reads CASSLGTGGKAYNSPLHF. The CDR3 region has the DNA TGCGCCAGCAGCTTGGGGACAGGGGGCAAAGCCTATAATTCACCCCTCCACTTT.

CDR3 protein: CASSPEITSSYEQYF. The CDR3 DNA follows: TGTGCCAGCAGCCCTGAGATAACCAGCTCCTACGAGCAGTACTTC. The chain is built from TRBV4-2 and TRBJ2-7; D remains ambiguous. CDR3 size: 15 residues. The germline V and J ends were trimmed by 4 bases and 0 bases, with 13 bases remaining between them. Germline CDR1 LGHNA, CDR2 YNFKEQ.

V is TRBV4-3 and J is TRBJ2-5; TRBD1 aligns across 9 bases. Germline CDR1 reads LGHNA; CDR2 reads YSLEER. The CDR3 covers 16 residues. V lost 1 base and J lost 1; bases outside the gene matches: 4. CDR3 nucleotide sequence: TGCGCCAGCAGCCAAGGGCGGGACAGGGTCCAAGAGACCCAGTACTTC. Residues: CASSQGRDRVQETQYF.

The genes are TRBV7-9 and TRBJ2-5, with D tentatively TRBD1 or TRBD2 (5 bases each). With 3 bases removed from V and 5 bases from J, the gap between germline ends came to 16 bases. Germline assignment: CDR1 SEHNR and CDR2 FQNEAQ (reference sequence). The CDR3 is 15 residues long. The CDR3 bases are TGTGCCAGCAGCTTGGACTCAGGGCACAGGGAGACCCAGTACTTC. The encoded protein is CASSLDSGHRETQYF.

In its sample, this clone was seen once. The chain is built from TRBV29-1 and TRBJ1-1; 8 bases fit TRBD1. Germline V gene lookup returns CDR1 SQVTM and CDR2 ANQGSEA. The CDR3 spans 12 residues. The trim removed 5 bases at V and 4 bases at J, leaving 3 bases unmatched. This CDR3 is CSVHRGSTEAFF. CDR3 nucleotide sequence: TGCAGCGTTCACAGGGGGTCCACTGAAGCTTTCTTT.

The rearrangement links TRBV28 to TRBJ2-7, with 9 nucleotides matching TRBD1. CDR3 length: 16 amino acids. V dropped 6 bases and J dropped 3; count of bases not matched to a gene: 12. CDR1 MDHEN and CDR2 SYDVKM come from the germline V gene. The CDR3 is CASRTDGGQGFYEQYF. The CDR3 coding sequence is TGTGCCAGCAGAACCGATGGGGGACAGGGATTCTACGAGCAGTACTTC.

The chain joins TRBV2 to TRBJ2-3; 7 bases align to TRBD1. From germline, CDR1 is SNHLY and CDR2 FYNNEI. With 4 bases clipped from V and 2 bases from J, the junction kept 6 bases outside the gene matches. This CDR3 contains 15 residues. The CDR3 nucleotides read TGTGCCAGCAGTGCTTGGGGACAGAACACAGATACGCAGTATTTT. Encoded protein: CASSAWGQNTDTQYF.

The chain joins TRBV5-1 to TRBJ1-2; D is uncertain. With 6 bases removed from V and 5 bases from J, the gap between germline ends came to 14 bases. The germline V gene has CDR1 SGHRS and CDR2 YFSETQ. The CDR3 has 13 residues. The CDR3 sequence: CASTVEGGYGYTF. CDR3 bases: TGCGCCAGCACAGTGGAGGGAGGTTATGGCTACACCTTC.

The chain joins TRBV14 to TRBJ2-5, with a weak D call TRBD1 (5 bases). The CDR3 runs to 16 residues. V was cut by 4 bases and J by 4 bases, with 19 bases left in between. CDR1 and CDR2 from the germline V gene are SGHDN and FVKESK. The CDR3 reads CASSPVGYSGIETQYF. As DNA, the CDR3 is TGTGCCAGCAGCCCCGTGGGGTATTCAGGGATAGAGACCCAGTACTTC.

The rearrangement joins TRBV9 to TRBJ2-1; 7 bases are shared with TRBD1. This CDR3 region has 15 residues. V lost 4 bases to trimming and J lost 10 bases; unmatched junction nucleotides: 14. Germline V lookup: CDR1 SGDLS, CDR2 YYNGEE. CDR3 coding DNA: TGTGCCAGCAGCATAGGGGGCGCCTCACGCAACGAGCAGTTCTTC. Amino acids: CASSIGGASRNEQFF.

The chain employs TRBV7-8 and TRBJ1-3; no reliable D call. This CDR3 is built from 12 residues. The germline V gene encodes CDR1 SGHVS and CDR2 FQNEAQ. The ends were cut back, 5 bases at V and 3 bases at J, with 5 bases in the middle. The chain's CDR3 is CASSPLGNTIYF. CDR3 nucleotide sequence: TGTGCCAGCAGCCCTCTTGGAAACACCATATATTTT.

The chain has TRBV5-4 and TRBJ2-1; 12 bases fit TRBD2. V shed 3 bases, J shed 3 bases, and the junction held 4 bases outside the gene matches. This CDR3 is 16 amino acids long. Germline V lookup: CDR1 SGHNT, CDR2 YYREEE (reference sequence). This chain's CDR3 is CASSSTSGGIYNEQFF. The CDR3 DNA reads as TGTGCCAGCAGCTCGACTAGCGGGGGTATCTACAATGAGCAGTTCTTC.

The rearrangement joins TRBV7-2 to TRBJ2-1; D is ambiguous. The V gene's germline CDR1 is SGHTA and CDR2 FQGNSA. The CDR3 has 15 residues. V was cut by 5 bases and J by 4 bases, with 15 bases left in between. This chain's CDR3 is CASSLASPYYNEQFF. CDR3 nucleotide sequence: TGTGCCAGCAGCCTCGCCTCTCCTTATTACAATGAGCAGTTCTTC.

CDR3 sequence: CASSVDLFTDTQYF. Written as DNA, the CDR3 is TGTGCCAGCAGTGTGGATCTGTTCACAGATACGCAGTATTTT. The rearrangement links TRBV6-1 to TRBJ2-3; D unresolved. The germline V and J ends were trimmed by 4 bases and 2 bases, with 10 bases remaining between them. CDR1 and CDR2 from the germline V gene are MNHNS and SASEGT. This CDR3 region has 14 residues.

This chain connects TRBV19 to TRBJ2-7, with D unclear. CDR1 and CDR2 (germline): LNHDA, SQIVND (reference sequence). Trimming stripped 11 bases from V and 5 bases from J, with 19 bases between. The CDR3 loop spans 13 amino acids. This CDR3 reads CACARVVRDEQYF. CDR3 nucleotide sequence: TGTGCCTGCGCGCGTGTGGTAAGGGACGAGCAGTACTTC.

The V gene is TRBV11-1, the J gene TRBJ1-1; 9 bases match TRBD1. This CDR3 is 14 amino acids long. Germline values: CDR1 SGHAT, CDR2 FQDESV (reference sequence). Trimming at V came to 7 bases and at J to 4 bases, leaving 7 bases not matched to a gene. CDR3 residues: CASTKPGQGTEAFF. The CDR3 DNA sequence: TGTGCCAGCACTAAACCGGGACAGGGCACTGAAGCTTTCTTT.

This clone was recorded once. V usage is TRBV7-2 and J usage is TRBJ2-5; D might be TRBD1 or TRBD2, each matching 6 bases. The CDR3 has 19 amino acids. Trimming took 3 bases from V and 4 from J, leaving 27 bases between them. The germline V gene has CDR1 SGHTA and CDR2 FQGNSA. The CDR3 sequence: CASSFPRKSKGGGLETQYF. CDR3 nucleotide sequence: TGTGCCAGCAGCTTCCCCCGGAAGAGTAAGGGGGGAGGATTAGAGACCCAGTACTTC.

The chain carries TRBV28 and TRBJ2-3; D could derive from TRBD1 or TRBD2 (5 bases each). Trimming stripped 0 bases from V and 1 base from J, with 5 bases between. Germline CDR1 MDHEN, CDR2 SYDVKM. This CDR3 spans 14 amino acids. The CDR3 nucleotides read TGTGCCAGCAGTTTATGGGGGGGCACAGATACGCAGTATTTT. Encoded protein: CASSLWGGTDTQYF.

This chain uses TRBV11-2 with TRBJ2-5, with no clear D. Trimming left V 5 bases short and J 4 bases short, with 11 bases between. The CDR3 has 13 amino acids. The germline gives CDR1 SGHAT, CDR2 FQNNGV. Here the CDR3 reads CASSPNSRETQYF. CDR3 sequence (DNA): TGTGCCAGCAGCCCGAATAGCCGAGAGACCCAGTACTTC.

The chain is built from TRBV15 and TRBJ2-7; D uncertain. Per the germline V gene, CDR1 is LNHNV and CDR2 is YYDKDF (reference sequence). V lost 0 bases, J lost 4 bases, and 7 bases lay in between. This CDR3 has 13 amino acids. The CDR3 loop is CATSRDLEYEQYF. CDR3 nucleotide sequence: TGTGCCACCAGCAGAGATCTGGAGTACGAGCAGTACTTC. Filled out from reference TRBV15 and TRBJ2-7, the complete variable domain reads DAMVIQNPRYQVTQFGKPVTLSCSQTLNHNVMYWYQQKSSQAPKLLFHYYDKDFNNEADTPDNFQSRRPNTSFCFLDIRSPGLGDTAMYLCATSRDLEYEQYFGPGTRLTVT.